These 17 T cell receptor beta chains were all obtained from the same sample, sequenced in a study of tumor-infiltrating lymphocytes in primary liver carcinoma. Unsorted whole blood supplied the RNA, and germline DNA was extracted too. TCR beta cDNA was made from 400 to 600 ng total RNA with a constant-region primer. TCR beta libraries came from three nested multiplex PCR rounds using slightly modified ARM-PCR. A C-beta reverse primer and TRBV1-TRBV30 forward primers served in each of the first two PCR rounds, at about 10 cycles apiece. From the multiplex PCR reads, TCRdb called clonotypes with MiXCR, one entry per CDR3 protein. Counted here are 150,000 to 200,000 distinct CDR3 sequences, around three fifths occurring once; the ten biggest clones make up approximately 7%. The sequencing sample was made of peripheral blood. The receptors come from a woman aged 55-70 years with primary liver carcinoma and hepatitis B virus infection.

As to this clonotype: A much larger clonotype is one base distant, so this may be a read error. This chain joins TRBV6-2 or TRBV6-3 and TRBJ2-1; tentative D call: TRBD2 (6 bases). The V gene lost 9 bases and the J gene lost 9 bases, with 18 bases spanning the gap. This CDR3 has 13 residues. CDR1 and CDR2 from the germline V gene are MNHEY and SVGEGT. The CDR3 DNA is TGTGCCAGGGCGGCGGGATTTGGGGGTGAGCAGTTCTTC. Protein sequence: CARAAGFGGEQFF.

The chain employs TRBV24-1 and TRBJ2-5, with TRBD1 matching over 8 bases. CDR3 length: 15 amino acids. J lost 7 bases, V lost 2 bases, and 8 bases had no gene match. CDR1 and CDR2 (germline): KGHDR, SFDVKD. The CDR3 nucleotides are TGTGCCACCAGTGATTCGAGGGGGACAGGTTGGACCCAGTACTTC. Translated: CATSDSRGTGWTQYF.

This clonotype appeared a few times. This rearrangement joins TRBV6-1 to TRBJ1-5; 9 nucleotides align to TRBD1. The germline gives CDR1 MNHNS, CDR2 SASEGT. The CDR3 runs 14 residues. The trim removed 3 bases at V and 4 bases at J, leaving 1 base unmatched. This CDR3 reads CASSDGQGNQPQHF. The CDR3 DNA reads as TGTGCCAGCAGTGATGGACAGGGGAATCAGCCCCAGCATTTT.

Note on this clonotype: At one end the junction does not follow the germline gene, possibly because of a read error. The genes are TRBV29-1 and TRBJ2-3; D ambiguous. CDR1 and CDR2 from the germline V gene are SQVTM and ANQGSEA. The CDR3 spans 14 residues. The CDR3 DNA follows: TGCAGCGTTGATGGTCCAAAGGGCATAGATACGCGGTATTTT. Translated: CSVDGPKGIDTRYF.

V gene TRBV10-2 combines with J gene TRBJ2-7; TRBD2 might be the D (7 bases). Germline V gene data show CDR1 as WSHSY and CDR2 as SAAADI. V gave up 6 bases and J gave up 8 bases, with 20 bases separating them. The CDR3 is 14 amino acids. The DNA of the CDR3 is TGCGCCAGCAGAGTAGGGGGAGCGGGGTACAAGCAGTACTTC. It is translated as CASRVGGAGYKQYF.

Notes on this clonotype: Germline and junction disagree at one end, which may indicate a read error. The chain recombines TRBV5-1 with TRBJ1-1; D gene ambiguous. CDR1 and CDR2 (germline): SGHRS, YFSETQ. The CDR3 contains 17 residues. The CDR3 DNA reads TGCACCAGCAGCTTTCAACCACGGGGTTTCATGAACACTGAAGCTTTCTTT. It is translated as CTSSFQPRGFMNTEAFF.

Ten or more counts support this clonotype. This rearrangement joins TRBV5-5 to TRBJ2-7; 7 bases line up with TRBD1. The J segment lost 0 bases and the V segment lost 4 bases, leaving 4 bases of the junction unmatched. The CDR3 contains 14 residues. Germline CDR1 and CDR2: SGHKS and YYEKEE (reference sequence). The CDR3 sequence: CASSRQGSSYEQYF. The CDR3 region has the DNA TGTGCCAGCAGCCGACAGGGAAGCTCCTACGAGCAGTACTTC.

The rearrangement joins TRBV7-3 to TRBJ1-1; tentatively, D is TRBD1 (6 bases). The CDR3 totals 15 residues. Trimming left V 0 bases short and J 5 bases short, with 13 bases between. Per the germline V gene, CDR1 is SGHTA and CDR2 is FQGTGA. CDR3 in amino acids: CASSLTVGAGTEAFF. Here the CDR3 DNA reads TGTGCCAGCAGCTTAACCGTGGGGGCCGGGACTGAAGCTTTCTTT.

The V and J genes are TRBV5-1 and TRBJ2-3; D is possibly TRBD2 (5 bases). Per the germline V gene, CDR1 is SGHRS and CDR2 is YFSETQ. CDR3 size: 15 residues. Between the trimmed V and J ends, which lost 8 bases and 2 bases, there was a span of 18 bases. The CDR3 DNA reads TGCGCCAGTAGCGTCGATGGCAGATCCACAGATACGCAGTATTTT. As protein: CASSVDGRSTDTQYF.

Concerning this clonotype itself: One base away lies a much larger clone, so this may be a sequencing read error. This chain connects TRBV5-5 to TRBJ1-3, with D unresolved. The germline CDR1 and CDR2 sequences are SGHKS and YYEKEE (reference sequence). The CDR3 is made up of 14 amino acids. CDR3 in DNA: TGTGGCAGCAGCTTGGACTACTCTGGAAACACCATATATTTT. Translated: CGSSLDYSGNTIYF.

In this sample, this clonotype turned up a few times. Compared with germline, one end of the junction differs, possibly owing to a read error. The CDR3 region is CAGSLSDRDGELFF. The DNA of the CDR3 is TGTGCCGGCAGTTTATCCGACAGGGACGGGGAGCTATTTTTT. The V call is TRBV11-2, the J call TRBJ2-2, with TRBD1 matching 7 bases. The CDR3 totals 14 residues. CDR1 and CDR2 from the germline V gene are SGHAT and FQNNGV.

About this clonotype itself: A read error may account for a junction end that differs from germline. The rearrangement links TRBV11-2 to TRBJ2-7; D is perhaps TRBD1 (5 bases). The CDR3 extends over 11 amino acids. The germline V gene has CDR1 SGHAT and CDR2 FQNNGV. The CDR3: CASRLGHEQNF. CDR3 bases: TGTGCCAGCAGGTTAGGACACGAGCAGAACTTC.

This clonotype was counted ten times or more. This rearrangement joins TRBV6-1 to TRBJ2-3; 13 nucleotides line up with TRBD2. Germline assignment: CDR1 MNHNS and CDR2 SASEGT. The J segment lost 6 bases and the V segment lost 3 bases, leaving 3 bases of the junction unmatched. The CDR3 runs 15 residues. This CDR3 reads CASSEGLAGSDTQYF. Here the CDR3 DNA reads TGTGCCAGCAGTGAGGGACTAGCGGGATCGGATACGCAGTATTTT.

This clonotype occurred many times. The V gene is TRBV12-3 or TRBV12-4, the J gene TRBJ1-2; unclear D gene. V dropped 10 bases and J dropped 5 bases, with 11 bases sitting between them. The CDR3 covers 11 residues. The CDR3 DNA reads TGTGCCACCTCCGGTCGTTATGGCTACACCTTC. Protein: CATSGRYGYTF.

Comment on this clonotype: One end of the junction fails to match germline, which may point to a read error. The rearrangement uses TRBV30 and TRBJ1-2, with D tentatively TRBD1 (5 bases). CDR1 GTSNPN and CDR2 SVGIG come from the germline V gene (reference sequence). The length of the CDR3 is 15 residues. CDR3 amino acids: CAWSPGTAFFYDYTF. The CDR3 DNA follows: TGTGCCTGGAGCCCCGGGACGGCCTTTTTCTATGACTACACCTTC. Full variable domain (missing parts from reference TRBV30 and TRBJ1-2): SQTIHQWPATLVQPVGSPLSLECTVEGTSNPNLYWYRQAAGRGLQLLFYSVGIGQISSEVPQNLSASRPQDRQFILSSKKLLLSDSGFYLCAWSPGTAFFYDYTFGSGTRLTVV.

With regard to this clonotype: One end of the junction does not line up with germline, which may come from a read error. This sequence joins TRBV11-1 and TRBJ2-1; D tentatively reads TRBD1 or TRBD2 (6 bases each). CDR1 SGHAT and CDR2 FQDESV come from the germline V gene (reference sequence). The CDR3 is 15 amino acids. CDR3 nucleotides: TGTGTCAGCAACTTAGGGGGGACGACCTACAATGAGCAGTTTTTC. Protein: CVSNLGGTTYNEQFF.

Concerning this clonotype itself: At one of its ends the junction is not consistent with the germline gene, which may arise from a read error. The rearrangement uses TRBV11-2 and TRBJ2-3; D unclear. The CDR3 sequence is 14 residues long. Germline assignment: CDR1 SGHAT and CDR2 FQNNGV. CDR3 nucleotide sequence: TGTGCCAGCAGCCCACCTGAGTCGGCGGATACGCACTATTTT. This gives the protein CASSPPESADTHYF.